This T cell receptor (beta chain) was recovered during a study of regulatory T cells in long-lasting Graves disease. Study results and caveats: Newly diagnosed Graves' patients had higher TCR diversity than persistent ones.

The CDR3 is 13 residues long. Germline V gene data show CDR1 as SGHTA and CDR2 as FQGNSA. The ends lost 6 bases at V and 4 bases at J; junction bases unmatched: 4. Assembly of TCR beta libraries relied on iRepertoire HTBI primers together with Arm-PCR of CDR3 regions. One entry per CDR3 protein results from TCRdb running MiXCR on the multiplex PCR reads. The table records 650,000 to 850,000 distinct CDR3 sequences, around 32% of them present only once. The time point here: persistent/refractory GD, antithyroid drugs over 5 years with positive TRAb. The TCR library was prepared using RNA isolated from PBMCs. Peripheral blood, Nine milliliters per patient, was collected in EDTA tubes. The table lists this clonotype with many counts. The target antigen is unknown.

Specimen: peripheral blood mononuclear cells (PBMCs), collected when the disease was refractory, from a patient treated with antithyroid drugs. This receptor was obtained from a female donor with Graves disease. The gene calls are TRBV7-2 and TRBJ2-5; the match to TRBD1 covers 8 bases. The CDR3 bases are TGTGCCAGCAGTTCCAGGGGGCTAGAGACCCAGTACTTC. This codes for CASSSRGLETQYF.